This record covers a single TCR beta chain. These data come from a study of blood T cell repertoires in COVID-19. Across the whole study: COVID-19 samples collected from the United States, Italy and Spain covered acute and convalescent phases. The cDNA or gDNA used as material had been derived from T cells, B-cell-depleted T cells, or PBMCs.

Original analysis: Reference gene primer amplification in the assay estimated nucleated cell counts. Using immunoSEQ multiplex PCR, the repertoire was profiled, and TCRdb retains in-frame clones only, with some absent. The D gene and trimming were derived from the DNA, and the V and J assignments and clone size from that table. The sample includes more than 100,000 clones, 84% of them seen just once. CDR1 and CDR2 (germline): SGHDT, YYEEEE. This CDR3 is 14 amino acids long. Deletions cut 0 bases from V and 3 bases from J, with 9 bases between. The material sequenced was peripheral blood. The receptor was derived from a man between 60 and 75 years old with acute or convalescent COVID-19. This chain joins TRBV5-6 and TRBJ1-1; no definite D call. CDR3 region: CASSLAQRDTEAFF. The DNA of the CDR3 is TGTGCCAGCAGCTTGGCGCAGCGGGACACTGAAGCTTTCTTT.